This TCR beta chain emerged from a study of T cell repertoires in cytomegalovirus infection. Study-wide points: Adding up the frequency of public TCR beta families identified people who carried CMV plus the relevant HLA.

TCRdb redid the calling of the reads with MiXCR, one entry per CDR3 protein. Among 300,000 or so distinct CDR3 sequences listed, 25% were seen once. This clonotype was picked up many times. No antigen is known for it. CDR3 length: 13 amino acids. Trimming cost V 6 bases and J 2 bases, with 10 bases left between them. This rearrangement joins TRBV12-3 or TRBV12-4 to TRBJ1-2; a possible D gene is TRBD1 (6 bases). The sequence came from a human donor in good health (CMV status not recorded). Some clones in this sample may be carry-over from other donors' samples. This material consisted of cultured PBMCs, taken from culture after CMV antigen stimulation. The CDR3 nucleotides are TGTGCCAGCAGCGTTGGACAGAACTATGGCTACACCTTC. The encoded protein is CASSVGQNYGYTF.